This TCR beta chain originates from a study of identical twins. Notes on the study in general: One should note that invariant MAIT and iNKT cells could partly confound zero-insertion analyses.

This clonotype was picked up a small number of times. Antigen: not known. TCRdb recomputed calls from the 5' RACE reads with MiXCR, one row per CDR3 protein. The sample consists of 400,000 to 550,000 distinct CDR3 sequences, 20% to 25% of them appearing once. The CDR3 is made up of 14 amino acids. Trimming left V 1 base short and J 1 base short, with 7 bases between. Germline CDR1 SNHLY, CDR2 FYNNEI. These data are also associated with another study on T cells expressing NK-cell markers. Turning to that study: Sorted CD3+CD56+NKG2C+, CD3+CD56+NKG2C- and CD3+CD56-NKG2C+ T-cell subsets were beta-chain profiled. CD8+ T cells in 5 or 6 donors included dominant NKG2C+ clonotypes at roughly 1.0-8%.

The sequencing input was CD4+ T cells sorted from blood. The receptor's source is a woman aged 18-29 years in good health. The V call is TRBV2, the J call TRBJ1-1, with no clear D. CDR3: CASSEVHPNTEAFF. The CDR3 DNA is TGTGCCAGCAGTGAAGTCCACCCGAACACTGAAGCTTTCTTT. The full variable domain, with the rest looked up from reference TRBV2 and TRBJ1-1, is EPEVTQTPSHQVTQMGQEVILRCVPISNHLYFYWYRQILGQKVEFLVSFYNNEISEKSEIFDDQFSVERPDGSNFTLKIRSTKLEDSAMYFCASSEVHPNTEAFFGQGTRLTVV.